This T cell receptor beta chain was sequenced during a study of T cell changes during pregnancy in multiple sclerosis. Germline V gene data show CDR1 as SGHAT and CDR2 as FQNNGV. The V and J ends lost 4 bases and 0 bases, in that order; junction bases with no gene match: 8. CDR3 length: 16 amino acids. Method: immunoSEQ multiplex PCR; TCRdb's copy keeps in-frame clones and lacks some. The sample contains fewer than 95,000 clones, roughly 92% of which appear only once. This rearrangement joins TRBV11-2 to TRBJ2-7; TRBD1 agrees at 8 bases. Material: peripheral blood, obtained in the first trimester of pregnancy. This receptor was obtained from a female donor in good health, enrolled as a control in a pregnancy study. CDR3 in DNA: TGTGCCAGCAGCTCTTTTCCCACAGGGGGCTCCTACGAGCAGTACTTC. Translation: CASSSFPTGGSYEQYF.